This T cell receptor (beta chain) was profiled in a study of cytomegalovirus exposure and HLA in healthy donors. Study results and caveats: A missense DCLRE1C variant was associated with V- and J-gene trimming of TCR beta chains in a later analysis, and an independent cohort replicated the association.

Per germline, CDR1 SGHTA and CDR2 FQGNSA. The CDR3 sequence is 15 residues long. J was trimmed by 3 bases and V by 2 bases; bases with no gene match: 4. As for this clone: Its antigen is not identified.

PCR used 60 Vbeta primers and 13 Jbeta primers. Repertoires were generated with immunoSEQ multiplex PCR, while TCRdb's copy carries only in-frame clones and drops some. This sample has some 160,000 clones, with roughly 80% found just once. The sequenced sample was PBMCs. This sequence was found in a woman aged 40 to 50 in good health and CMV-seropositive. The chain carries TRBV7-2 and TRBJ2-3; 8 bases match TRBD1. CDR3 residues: CASSLPGQGTDTQYF. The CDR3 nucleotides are TGTGCCAGCAGCTTACCCGGACAGGGAACAGATACGCAGTATTTT.